This T cell receptor beta chain was found in a study of early T cells in non-severe SARS-CoV-2 infection. TCRdb itself ran the 5' RACE reads through MiXCR, one entry per CDR3 protein. The repertoire includes 75,000 to 80,000 distinct CDR3 sequences, roughly a sixth of them detected once, and around 12% sits in the top ten. This clonotype has a handful of counts. What it recognizes is unknown. Study-wide results and caveats: Anti-spike CD8 specificities were favored by VDJdb matching, whose results missed private and CD4 specificities.

Germline V gene lookup returns CDR1 DFQATT and CDR2 SNEGSKA (reference sequence). This CDR3 comprises 13 residues. V usage is TRBV20-1 and J usage is TRBJ1-5; D gene unclear. Sequenced input: whole blood. The sequence was collected from an adult who was a healthcare worker with PCR-confirmed SARS-CoV-2 infection or an uninfected control (not recorded which). The CDR3 region is CGSGRAGNQPQHF. The CDR3 DNA sequence: TGCGGGAGCGGCCGCGCGGGCAATCAGCCCCAGCATTTT.